These 7 T cell receptor beta chains were all obtained from the same sample, sequenced in a study of blood T cell repertoires in COVID-19. The protocol was immunoSEQ multiplex PCR, while the TCRdb copy is restricted to in-frame clones and leaves out a portion. The sample consists of 140,000 to 150,000 clones, roughly 76% of them appearing once. The sequenced sample consisted of peripheral blood. These receptors were obtained from a human donor with acute or convalescent COVID-19. The donor label of this sample is uncertain.

The genes are TRBV6-2 or TRBV6-3 and TRBJ1-5; tentative D call: TRBD1 (6 bases). The CDR3 has 15 amino acids. Trimming left V 0 bases short and J 5 bases short, with 11 bases between. CDR1 and CDR2 from the germline V gene are MNHEY and SVGEGT. The CDR3 loop is CASSYSRRGDQPQHF. The CDR3 DNA reads TGTGCCAGCAGTTACTCCCGCAGGGGCGATCAGCCCCAGCATTTT.

V usage is TRBV5-5 and J usage is TRBJ2-3; tentatively, D is TRBD1 (5 bases). From germline, CDR1 is SGHKS and CDR2 YYEKEE (reference sequence). The V end was cut by 4 bases, the J end by 1 base, with 10 bases between. The CDR3 spans 14 residues. The CDR3 bases are TGTGCCAGCAGCACCGACAGCCGCACAGATACGCAGTATTTT. Amino acid sequence: CASSTDSRTDTQYF.

This clone is a singleton in its sample. The chain joins TRBV28 to TRBJ1-1; 7 positions agree with TRBD1. The CDR3 consists of 19 residues. Trimming at V came to 1 base and at J to 2 bases, leaving 16 bases not matched to a gene. Germline lookup yields CDR1 MDHEN and CDR2 SYDVKM. The CDR3 DNA reads as TGTGCCAGCAGTTTATTCGGTTACGGGACAGTAGAAGTAAACACTGAAGCTTTCTTT. This gives the protein CASSLFGYGTVEVNTEAFF.

The V call is TRBV7-9, the J call TRBJ1-1, with 7 bases aligning to TRBD1. The germline CDR1 and CDR2 sequences are SEHNR and FQNEAQ (reference sequence). The J segment lost 6 bases and the V segment lost 7 bases, leaving 11 bases of the junction unmatched. The CDR3 is made up of 14 amino acids. The CDR3 here is CASTRATGAPEAFF. The CDR3 nucleotides read TGTGCCAGCACCCGTGCTACAGGGGCCCCTGAAGCTTTCTTT.

CDR3 region: CASSFSGRREKLFF. In DNA, the CDR3 is TGTGCCAGCAGCTTCAGCGGGCGGAGGGAAAAACTGTTTTTT. The chain uses TRBV11-2 and TRBJ1-4; D call uncertain. The CDR3 sequence is 14 residues long. CDR1 and CDR2 from the germline V gene are SGHAT and FQNNGV. Trimming took 3 bases from V and 8 from J, leaving 13 bases between them.

This clone appeared a few times. The chain combines TRBV11-2 with TRBJ2-1; tentative D call: TRBD2 (5 bases). Germline V gene lookup returns CDR1 SGHAT and CDR2 FQNNGV. V lost 2 bases and J 8 bases, leaving 7 bases between the germline ends. This CDR3 comprises 12 residues. CDR3 nucleotide sequence: TGTGCCAGCAGCTTAATGAGGGATGAGCAGTTCTTC. This encodes CASSLMRDEQFF.

The genes are TRBV2 and TRBJ1-6; 7 nucleotides match TRBD1. Trimming at V came to 8 bases and at J to 7 bases, leaving 14 bases not matched to a gene. Germline V CDR1 and CDR2: SNHLY, FYNNEI. The length of the CDR3 is 16 residues. The CDR3 protein is CASQRVQGMENSPLHF. Written as DNA, the CDR3 is TGTGCCAGCCAGAGGGTACAGGGGATGGAGAATTCACCCCTCCACTTT.